The text below deals with one T cell receptor beta chain. Its antigen is unknown. Donors came from a validation cohort of approximately 110 subjects, distinct from the first 666-subject cohort. CDR1 SGHVS and CDR2 FNYEAQ come from the germline V gene. The CDR3 runs to 18 residues. Trimming removed 0 bases from V and 8 bases from J; junction bases left unmatched: 15. The sample originates from a study of cytomegalovirus exposure and HLA in healthy donors. Regarding the study as a whole: In vitro checks showed that a few CMV-associated chains really do target CMV antigens. Most TCRs appeared rarely, but some public TCRs recurred in many donors. Altogether, 164 TCR beta chains were recorded as cytomegalovirus-associated.

Data came from immunoSEQ multiplex PCR; TCRdb stores just in-frame clones and leaves some out. The data contain over 200,000 clones, more than 75% of them seen just once; the ten biggest clones take up 2% to 2.5%. This chain uses TRBV7-6 with TRBJ2-1, with 8 bases lining up with TRBD2. The sequenced material came from PBMCs. This sequence was found in a woman between 18 and 30 years old in good health and CMV-seropositive. In DNA form, the CDR3 reads TGTGCCAGCAGCTTAGCGCTCGGTGGGCTAGCGGGTACATATGAGCAGTTCTTC. It codes for CASSLALGGLAGTYEQFF. Full variable domain (missing parts from reference TRBV7-6 and TRBJ2-1): GAGVSQSPRYKVTKRGQDVALRCDPISGHVSLYWYRQALGQGPEFLTYFNYEAQQDKSGLPNDRFSAERPEGSISTLTIQRTEQRDSAMYRCASSLALGGLAGTYEQFFGPGTRLTVL.